Listed below are T cell receptor beta chains from one sample, sequenced in a study of human T cells and chemical hapten exposure. TCRdb itself ran the RACE reads through MiXCR, one entry per CDR3 protein. The table records about 50,000 distinct CDR3 sequences, about 4.5% of them present only once. The sequenced material came from whole blood. These receptors were collected from a female donor in good health. Some clones in this sample may be carry-over from other donors' samples. CDR3s include the opening cysteine and the closing phenylalanine or tryptophan. The order of the fields is J gene, clone size, V gene, D gene, CDR3 protein, CDR3 DNA. The D gene is left open where the match is weak. A clone size is listed for some rows: how often the clone was seen (once, few, many), or a class if it is expanded.

j_call: TRBJ2-6; clone_size: few; v_call: TRBV2; d_call: -; cdr3_aa: CASSGAFLATQSSGANVLTF; cdr3_nt: TGTGCCAGCAGTGGAGCCTTCTTGGCGACACAGAGCTCTGGGGCCAACGTCCTGACTTTC
j_call: TRBJ2-7; clone_size: many; v_call: TRBV6-2/TRBV6-3; d_call: TRBD2; cdr3_aa: CASSYSLAANYEQYF; cdr3_nt: TGTGCCAGCAGTTACTCGCTAGCGGCGAACTACGAGCAGTACTTC
j_call: TRBJ1-1; clone_size: few; v_call: TRBV29-1; d_call: TRBD1; cdr3_aa: CSVGGQGETEAFF; cdr3_nt: TGCAGCGTCGGTGGACAGGGGGAGACTGAAGCTTTCTTT
j_call: TRBJ1-3; clone_size: many; v_call: TRBV7-8; d_call: -; cdr3_aa: CASSPLGGNTIYF; cdr3_nt: TGTGCCAGCAGCCCCCTAGGAGGGAACACCATATATTTT
j_call: TRBJ1-5; clone_size: many; v_call: TRBV18; d_call: -; cdr3_aa: CASPGQGQSNQPQHF; cdr3_nt: TGTGCCAGCCCAGGGCAGGGGCAAAGCAATCAGCCCCAGCATTTT
j_call: TRBJ2-3; clone_size: -; v_call: TRBV27; d_call: TRBD1; cdr3_aa: CAIQDRAASTDTQYF; cdr3_nt: TGTGCCATCCAAGACAGGGCTGCGTCCACAGATACGCAGTATTTT
j_call: TRBJ2-3; clone_size: many; v_call: TRBV7-2; d_call: -; cdr3_aa: CASSLLGAISTDTQYF; cdr3_nt: TGTGCCAGCAGCCTACTTGGAGCGATTAGCACAGATACGCAGTATTTT
j_call: TRBJ2-3; clone_size: few; v_call: TRBV29-1; d_call: -; cdr3_aa: CSVEDLLPINTQYF; cdr3_nt: TGCAGCGTTGAAGATCTTCTCCCCATCAATACGCAGTATTTT
j_call: TRBJ1-2; clone_size: many; v_call: TRBV7-9; d_call: -; cdr3_aa: CASSLLEAPTDGYTF; cdr3_nt: TGTGCCAGCAGCTTATTGGAGGCCCCGACGGACGGCTACACCTTC
j_call: TRBJ1-1; clone_size: few; v_call: TRBV11-2; d_call: TRBD1; cdr3_aa: CASSLEVRGTGEAFF; cdr3_nt: TGTGCCAGCAGCTTAGAGGTTCGGGGGACAGGTGAAGCTTTCTTT
j_call: TRBJ2-3; clone_size: -; v_call: TRBV6-6; d_call: -; cdr3_aa: CASSYVYKHTDTQYF; cdr3_nt: TGTGCCAGCAGTTACGTGTACAAACACACAGATACGCAGTATTTT
j_call: TRBJ1-5; clone_size: -; v_call: TRBV12-3/TRBV12-4; d_call: -; cdr3_aa: CASSSRELMNQPQHF; cdr3_nt: TGTGCCAGCAGTTCCAGGGAGCTAATGAATCAGCCCCAGCATTTT
j_call: TRBJ2-7; clone_size: many; v_call: TRBV14; d_call: -; cdr3_aa: CASSQGAGRSYEQYF; cdr3_nt: TGTGCCAGCAGCCAAGGGGCGGGAAGGTCCTACGAGCAGTACTTC
j_call: TRBJ2-2; clone_size: many; v_call: TRBV20-1; d_call: -; cdr3_aa: CSARAPNTGELFF; cdr3_nt: TGCAGTGCTAGAGCCCCGAACACCGGGGAGCTGTTTTTT
j_call: TRBJ1-5; clone_size: many; v_call: TRBV7-2; d_call: TRBD1; cdr3_aa: CASSAQQGEDQPQHF; cdr3_nt: TGTGCCAGCAGCGCACAACAGGGGGAGGATCAGCCCCAGCATTTT
j_call: TRBJ1-6; clone_size: many; v_call: TRBV28; d_call: -; cdr3_aa: CASSSPKGRYNSPLHF; cdr3_nt: TGTGCCAGCAGTTCACCAAAGGGACGGTATAATTCACCCCTCCACTTT
j_call: TRBJ1-1; clone_size: many; v_call: TRBV4-2; d_call: -; cdr3_aa: CASSQVRDTEAFF; cdr3_nt: TGTGCCAGCAGCCAAGTCCGGGACACTGAAGCTTTCTTT
j_call: TRBJ1-2; clone_size: many; v_call: TRBV5-1; d_call: TRBD1; cdr3_aa: CASSQGTGGYGYTF; cdr3_nt: TGCGCCAGCAGCCAAGGGACAGGGGGTTATGGCTACACCTTC
j_call: TRBJ2-1; clone_size: many; v_call: TRBV7-3; d_call: -; cdr3_aa: CASSRPSAGALGNEQFF; cdr3_nt: TGTGCCAGCAGCCGCCCAAGCGCGGGGGCTTTAGGCAATGAGCAGTTCTTC
j_call: TRBJ1-1; clone_size: many; v_call: TRBV5-6; d_call: TRBD1; cdr3_aa: CASSGRQGADTEAFF; cdr3_nt: TGTGCCAGCAGCGGACGACAGGGGGCCGACACTGAAGCTTTCTTT
j_call: TRBJ1-1; clone_size: many; v_call: TRBV20-1; d_call: TRBD1; cdr3_aa: CSANRGPPMNTEAFF; cdr3_nt: TGCAGTGCGAACAGGGGGCCCCCTATGAACACTGAAGCTTTCTTT
j_call: TRBJ1-1; clone_size: many; v_call: TRBV7-2; d_call: -; cdr3_aa: CASSPLGGTEAFF; cdr3_nt: TGTGCCAGCAGCCCGTTAGGGGGCACTGAAGCTTTCTTT
j_call: TRBJ1-5; clone_size: many; v_call: TRBV10-2; d_call: -; cdr3_aa: CASRPRQKLAQPQHF; cdr3_nt: TGCGCCAGCCGACCCCGACAGAAACTGGCCCAGCCCCAGCATTTT
j_call: TRBJ1-1; clone_size: few; v_call: TRBV6-1; d_call: -; cdr3_aa: CASSEASGFMNTEAFF; cdr3_nt: TGTGCCAGCAGTGAAGCTTCAGGATTTATGAACACTGAAGCTTTCTTT
j_call: TRBJ1-2; clone_size: -; v_call: TRBV14; d_call: -; cdr3_aa: CASSQAPGWNYGYTF; cdr3_nt: TGTGCCAGCAGCCAAGCTCCAGGCTGGAACTATGGCTACACCTTC
j_call: TRBJ1-1; clone_size: many; v_call: TRBV25-1; d_call: -; cdr3_aa: CASRFPGYEGDTEAFF; cdr3_nt: TGTGCCAGCAGATTCCCAGGGTACGAGGGGGACACTGAAGCTTTCTTT
j_call: TRBJ1-5; clone_size: many; v_call: TRBV7-3; d_call: -; cdr3_aa: CASSLSRDQPQHF; cdr3_nt: TGTGCCAGCAGCTTAAGCAGGGATCAGCCCCAGCATTTT
j_call: TRBJ2-1; clone_size: few; v_call: TRBV15; d_call: TRBD2; cdr3_aa: CATSREAAWEGQFF; cdr3_nt: TGTGCCACCAGCAGAGAGGCTGCATGGGAGGGGCAGTTCTTC
j_call: TRBJ2-2; clone_size: many; v_call: TRBV6-2/TRBV6-3; d_call: -; cdr3_aa: CASSPGQATGELFF; cdr3_nt: TGTGCCAGCAGTCCGGGACAAGCGACTGGGGAGCTGTTTTTT
j_call: TRBJ2-7; clone_size: many; v_call: TRBV15; d_call: -; cdr3_aa: CATSRDRGYYEQYF; cdr3_nt: TGTGCCACCAGCAGAGACAGGGGTTACTACGAGCAGTACTTC
j_call: TRBJ2-7; clone_size: -; v_call: TRBV6-6; d_call: TRBD2; cdr3_aa: CASSYGRGGAGQYF; cdr3_nt: TGTGCCAGCAGTTATGGGCGGGGGGGGGCAGGGCAGTACTTC
j_call: TRBJ1-5; clone_size: few; v_call: TRBV7-9; d_call: TRBD1; cdr3_aa: CASSPGTGGDQPQHF; cdr3_nt: TGTGCCAGCAGCCCCGGGACAGGGGGCGATCAGCCCCAGCATTTT
j_call: TRBJ1-2; clone_size: many; v_call: TRBV7-9; d_call: -; cdr3_aa: CASSLLQGRSPYGYTF; cdr3_nt: TGTGCCAGCAGCCTCCTCCAGGGTCGGAGTCCGTATGGCTACACCTTC
j_call: TRBJ1-1; clone_size: many; v_call: TRBV29-1; d_call: -; cdr3_aa: CSVDSPMGFF; cdr3_nt: TGCAGCGTAGACAGCCCCATGGGATTCTTT
j_call: TRBJ1-6; clone_size: few; v_call: TRBV6-2/TRBV6-3; d_call: -; cdr3_aa: CASSYFWNSPLHF; cdr3_nt: TGTGCCAGCAGTTACTTTTGGAATTCACCCCTCCACTTT
j_call: TRBJ2-3; clone_size: many; v_call: TRBV10-3; d_call: -; cdr3_aa: CAISGFGEDTQYF; cdr3_nt: TGTGCCATCAGTGGGTTTGGGGAAGATACGCAGTATTTT
j_call: TRBJ2-3; clone_size: few; v_call: TRBV7-9; d_call: TRBD2; cdr3_aa: CASSPTPSGGTDTQYF; cdr3_nt: TGTGCCAGCAGCCCGACCCCTAGCGGGGGCACAGATACGCAGTATTTT
j_call: TRBJ1-1; clone_size: -; v_call: TRBV6-5; d_call: -; cdr3_aa: CASIKGHSTEAFF; cdr3_nt: TGTGCCAGCATTAAGGGGCATTCCACTGAAGCTTTCTTT
j_call: TRBJ2-1; clone_size: many; v_call: TRBV20-1; d_call: -; cdr3_aa: CSANPLGPKDDEQFF; cdr3_nt: TGCAGTGCTAACCCGCTGGGACCCAAGGACGATGAGCAGTTCTTC
j_call: TRBJ1-5; clone_size: many; v_call: TRBV6-6; d_call: -; cdr3_aa: CASSYSGGDQPQHF; cdr3_nt: TGTGCCAGCAGTTACTCTGGGGGGGATCAGCCCCAGCATTTT
j_call: TRBJ2-7; clone_size: many; v_call: TRBV6-6; d_call: TRBD1; cdr3_aa: CASSYETGGWDEQYF; cdr3_nt: TGTGCCAGCAGTTACGAGACAGGGGGCTGGGACGAGCAGTACTTC
j_call: TRBJ2-7; clone_size: many; v_call: TRBV5-1; d_call: -; cdr3_aa: CASSSAPSYEQYF; cdr3_nt: TGCGCCAGCAGCTCGGCCCCTTCCTACGAGCAGTACTTC
j_call: TRBJ1-5; clone_size: many; v_call: TRBV6-2/TRBV6-3; d_call: -; cdr3_aa: CASSYSTLIPQQGFFTQHF; cdr3_nt: TGTGCCAGCAGTTACTCGACTTTGATCCCCCAACAGGGTTTTTTTACCCAGCATTTT
j_call: TRBJ2-3; clone_size: many; v_call: TRBV7-3; d_call: -; cdr3_aa: CASSTQGGGLTDTQYF; cdr3_nt: TGTGCCAGCAGCACTCAAGGGGGGGGGCTCACAGATACGCAGTATTTT
j_call: TRBJ2-3; clone_size: many; v_call: TRBV21-1; d_call: -; cdr3_aa: CATPTRDTQYF; cdr3_nt: TGTGCCACCCCTACAAGAGATACGCAGTATTTT
j_call: TRBJ1-2; clone_size: -; v_call: TRBV5-1; d_call: TRBD1; cdr3_aa: CASSSETGLNYGYTF; cdr3_nt: TGCGCCAGCAGCTCTGAGACAGGGCTGAACTATGGCTACACCTTC